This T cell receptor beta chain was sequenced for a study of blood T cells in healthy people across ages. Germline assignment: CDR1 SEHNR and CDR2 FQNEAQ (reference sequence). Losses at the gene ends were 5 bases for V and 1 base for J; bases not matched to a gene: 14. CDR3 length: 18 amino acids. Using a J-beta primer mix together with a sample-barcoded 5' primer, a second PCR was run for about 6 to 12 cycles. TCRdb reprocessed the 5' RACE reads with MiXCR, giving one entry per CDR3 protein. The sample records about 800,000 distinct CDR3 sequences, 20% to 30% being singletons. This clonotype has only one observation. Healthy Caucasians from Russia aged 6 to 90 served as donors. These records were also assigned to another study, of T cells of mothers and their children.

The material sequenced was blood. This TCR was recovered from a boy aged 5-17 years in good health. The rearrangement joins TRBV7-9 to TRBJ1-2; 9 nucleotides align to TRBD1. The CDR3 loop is CASSTGGTGSPFNYGYTF. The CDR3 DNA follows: TGTGCCAGCAGCACTGGGGGGACAGGGTCGCCTTTTAACTATGGCTACACCTTC.